A single T cell receptor (beta chain) is shown here with its context. This record comes from a study of blood T cell repertoires in COVID-19. Assay used: immunoSEQ multiplex PCR; TCRdb lists only in-frame clones, some missing. There are approximately 220,000 clones in the sample; approximately 83% occur only once, and 2% to 2.5% lies in the top ten. The sequence derives from a woman aged 55-70 years with acute or convalescent COVID-19. The specimen was peripheral blood.

DNA of the CDR3: TGTGCCAGTAGTCCCTGGGACACTGGCAATCAGCCCCAGCATTTT. Translating gives CASSPWDTGNQPQHF. The rearrangement uses TRBV19 and TRBJ1-5; D is perhaps TRBD1 (6 bases). Between the trimmed V and J ends, which lost 5 bases and 2 bases, there was a span of 13 bases. The CDR3 contains 15 residues. The germline V gene has CDR1 LNHDA and CDR2 SQIVND (reference sequence).